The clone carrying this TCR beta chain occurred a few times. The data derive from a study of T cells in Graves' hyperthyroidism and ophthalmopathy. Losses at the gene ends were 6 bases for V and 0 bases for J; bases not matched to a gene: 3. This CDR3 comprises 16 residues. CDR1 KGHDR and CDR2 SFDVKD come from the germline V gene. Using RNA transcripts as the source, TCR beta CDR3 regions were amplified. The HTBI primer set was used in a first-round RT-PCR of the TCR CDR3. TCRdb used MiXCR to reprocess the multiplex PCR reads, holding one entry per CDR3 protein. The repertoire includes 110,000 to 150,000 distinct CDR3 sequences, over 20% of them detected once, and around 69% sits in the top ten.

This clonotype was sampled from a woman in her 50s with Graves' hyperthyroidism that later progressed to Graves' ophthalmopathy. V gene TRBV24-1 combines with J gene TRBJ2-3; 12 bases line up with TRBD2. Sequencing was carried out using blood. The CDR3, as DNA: TGTGCCACCAGTCCCCTAGCGGGAGGGAGCACAGATACGCAGTATTTT. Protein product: CATSPLAGGSTDTQYF.